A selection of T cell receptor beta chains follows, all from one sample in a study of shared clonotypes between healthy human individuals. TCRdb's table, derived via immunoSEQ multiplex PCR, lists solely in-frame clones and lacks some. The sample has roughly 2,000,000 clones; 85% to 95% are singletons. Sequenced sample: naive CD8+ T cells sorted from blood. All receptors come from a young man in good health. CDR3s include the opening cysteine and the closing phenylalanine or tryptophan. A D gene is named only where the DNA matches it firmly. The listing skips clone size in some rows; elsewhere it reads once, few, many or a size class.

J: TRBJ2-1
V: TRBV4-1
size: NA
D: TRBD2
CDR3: CASSHVGEGVWNEQFF
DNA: TGCGCCAGCAGCCACGTCGGGGAGGGAGTGTGGAATGAGCAGTTCTTC

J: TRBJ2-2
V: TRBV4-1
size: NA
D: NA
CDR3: CASSQEGSNTGELFF
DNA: TGCGCCAGCAGCCAAGAAGGGAGTAACACCGGGGAGCTGTTTTTT

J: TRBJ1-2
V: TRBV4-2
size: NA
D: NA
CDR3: CASSQASEGLDYGYTF
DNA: TGTGCCAGCAGCCAAGCATCGGAAGGGCTAGACTATGGCTACACCTTC

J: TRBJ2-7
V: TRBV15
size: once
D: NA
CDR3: CATSRDSDYEQYF
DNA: TGTGCCACCAGCAGAGATAGCGACTACGAGCAGTACTTC

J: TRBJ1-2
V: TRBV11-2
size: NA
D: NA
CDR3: CASSSDRNYGYTF
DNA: TGTGCCAGCAGCTCAGACAGAAACTATGGCTACACCTTC

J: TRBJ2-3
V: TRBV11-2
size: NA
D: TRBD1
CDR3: CASSTSPGTGERDTQYF
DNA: TGTGCCAGCAGCACCAGTCCCGGGACAGGGGAGCGAGATACGCAGTATTTT

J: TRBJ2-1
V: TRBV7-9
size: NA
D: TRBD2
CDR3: CASSWVAGGPHEQFF
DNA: TGTGCCAGCAGCTGGGTAGCGGGGGGGCCCCATGAGCAGTTCTTC

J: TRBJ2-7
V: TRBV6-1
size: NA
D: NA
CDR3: CASSEGEDRTYEQYF
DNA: TGTGCCAGCAGTGAAGGGGAGGACAGGACCTACGAGCAGTACTTC

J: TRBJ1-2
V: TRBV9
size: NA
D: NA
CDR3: CASSVAASWEGYGYTF
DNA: TGTGCCAGCAGCGTAGCCGCCTCGTGGGAGGGTTATGGCTACACCTTC

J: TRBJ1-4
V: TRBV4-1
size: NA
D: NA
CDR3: CASSATGTTNEKLFF
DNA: TGCGCCAGCAGCGCCACCGGAACAACTAATGAAAAACTGTTTTTT

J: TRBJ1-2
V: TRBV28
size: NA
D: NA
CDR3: CASSLSGRFYGYTF
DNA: TGTGCCAGCAGTTTATCAGGCAGATTCTATGGCTACACCTTC

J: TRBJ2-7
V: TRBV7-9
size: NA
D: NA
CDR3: CASSPASYEQYF
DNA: TGTGCCAGCAGCCCTGCCTCCTACGAGCAGTACTTC

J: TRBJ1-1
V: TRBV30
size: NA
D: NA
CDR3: CAWSTAMNTEAFF
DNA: TGTGCCTGGAGTACGGCGATGAACACTGAAGCTTTCTTT

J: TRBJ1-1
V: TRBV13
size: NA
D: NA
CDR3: CASSLGRGVGTEAFF
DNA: TGTGCCAGCAGCTTAGGCCGAGGTGTTGGGACTGAAGCTTTCTTT

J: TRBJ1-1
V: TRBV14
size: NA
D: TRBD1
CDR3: CASSQAGGPEAFF
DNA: TGTGCCAGCAGCCAAGCAGGGGGCCCTGAAGCTTTCTTT

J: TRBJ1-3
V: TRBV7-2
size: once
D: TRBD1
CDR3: CASSLAWDSSGNTIYF
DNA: TGTGCCAGCAGCTTAGCCTGGGACAGCTCTGGAAACACCATATATTTT

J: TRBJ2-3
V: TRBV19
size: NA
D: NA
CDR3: CASSIDTPSIDTQYF
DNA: TGTGCCAGTAGTATCGACACCCCTAGCATAGATACGCAGTATTTT

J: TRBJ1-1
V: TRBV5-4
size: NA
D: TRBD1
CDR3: CASSTGQGMNTEAFF
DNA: TGTGCCAGCAGCACCGGACAGGGGATGAACACTGAAGCTTTCTTT

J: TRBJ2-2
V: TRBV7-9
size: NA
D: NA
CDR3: CASRTAAGPGELFF
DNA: TGTGCCAGCAGAACCGCGGCGGGCCCCGGGGAGCTGTTTTTT

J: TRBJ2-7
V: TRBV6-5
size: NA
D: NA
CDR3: CASSYTGFYEQYF
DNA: TGTGCCAGCAGTTATACGGGGTTTTACGAGCAGTACTTC

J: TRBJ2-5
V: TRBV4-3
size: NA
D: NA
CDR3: CASSQDLGQQETQYF
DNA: TGCGCCAGCAGCCAAGATCTTGGTCAGCAAGAGACCCAGTACTTC

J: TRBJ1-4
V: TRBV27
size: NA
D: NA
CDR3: CASRAVATNEKLFF
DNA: TGTGCCAGCAGGGCCGTTGCAACTAATGAAAAACTGTTTTTT

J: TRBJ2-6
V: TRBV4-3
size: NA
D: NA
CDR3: CASSQDSERADSGANVLTF
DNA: TGCGCCAGCAGCCAAGATTCGGAGCGGGCAGATTCTGGGGCCAACGTCCTGACTTTC

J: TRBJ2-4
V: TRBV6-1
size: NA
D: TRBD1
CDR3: CASLEGTGDRNIQYF
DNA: TGTGCCAGCCTTGAGGGGACAGGGGACAGAAACATTCAGTACTTC

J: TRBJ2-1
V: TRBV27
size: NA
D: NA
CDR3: CASGHRGAAINEQFF
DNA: TGTGCCAGCGGACACCGGGGCGCGGCAATCAATGAGCAGTTCTTC

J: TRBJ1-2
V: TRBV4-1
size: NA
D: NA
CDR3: CASSQGGAFYGYTF
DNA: TGCGCCAGCAGCCAAGGGGGGGCTTTCTATGGCTACACCTTC

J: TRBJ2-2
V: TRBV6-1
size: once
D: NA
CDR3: CASTSLKGLSGELFF
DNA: TGTGCCAGCACCTCCCTCAAGGGGCTGAGCGGGGAGCTGTTTTTT

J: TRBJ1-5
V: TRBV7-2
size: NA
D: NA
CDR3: CASTPRNGYSNQPQHF
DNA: TGTGCCAGCACCCCGCGGAACGGATATAGCAATCAGCCCCAGCATTTT

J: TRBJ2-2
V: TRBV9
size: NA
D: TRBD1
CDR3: CASSVTGGTGELFF
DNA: TGTGCCAGCAGCGTGACAGGGGGCACCGGGGAGCTGTTTTTT

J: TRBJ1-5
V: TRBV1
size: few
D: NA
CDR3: CTSKWQGSISNQPQHF
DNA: TGCACCAGCAAGTGGCAGGGCAGTATTAGCAATCAGCCCCAGCATTTT

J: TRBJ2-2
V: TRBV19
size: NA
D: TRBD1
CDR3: CASSQKRSGGTGELFF
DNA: TGTGCCAGTAGCCAGAAACGTTCAGGGGGCACCGGGGAGCTGTTTTTT

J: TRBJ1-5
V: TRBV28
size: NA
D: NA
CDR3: CASSRQFTGSGQPQHF
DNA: TGTGCCAGCAGTCGCCAATTCACAGGGTCTGGGCAGCCCCAGCATTTT

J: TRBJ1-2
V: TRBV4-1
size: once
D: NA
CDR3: CASSQGSGVGHYGYTF
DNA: TGCGCCAGCAGCCAAGGTTCAGGGGTGGGTCACTATGGCTACACCTTC

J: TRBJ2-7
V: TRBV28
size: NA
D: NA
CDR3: CASSFFDSSSYEQYF
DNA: TGTGCCAGCAGTTTCTTCGACAGTAGCTCCTACGAGCAGTACTTC

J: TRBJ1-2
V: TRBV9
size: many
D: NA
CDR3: CASTGSRPAKEGYTF
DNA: TGTGCCAGCACCGGATCACGCCCCGCAAAAGAGGGCTACACCTTC

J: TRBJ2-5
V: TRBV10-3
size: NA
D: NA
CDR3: CAIGAGMGAETQYF
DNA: TGTGCCATCGGCGCAGGGATGGGGGCAGAGACCCAGTACTTC

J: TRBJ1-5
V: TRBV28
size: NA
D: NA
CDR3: CASSLDPGGNQPQHF
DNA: TGTGCCAGCAGCTTAGACCCGGGGGGCAATCAGCCCCAGCATTTT

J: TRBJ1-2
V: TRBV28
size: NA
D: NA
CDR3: CASSPPQGYGYTF
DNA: TGTGCCAGCAGTCCCCCACAGGGCTATGGCTACACCTTC

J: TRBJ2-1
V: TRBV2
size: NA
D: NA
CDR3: CASSEGGRTSSSYNEQFF
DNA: TGTGCCAGCAGTGAAGGAGGACGGACCAGCAGCTCCTACAATGAGCAGTTCTTC

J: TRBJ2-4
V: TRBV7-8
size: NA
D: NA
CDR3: CASSRPEGQNIQYF
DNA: TGTGCCAGCAGCCGCCCCGAAGGACAAAACATTCAGTACTTC

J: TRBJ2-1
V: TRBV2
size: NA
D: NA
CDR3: CASSGRYNEQFF
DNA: TGTGCCAGCAGTGGCAGATACAATGAGCAGTTCTTC

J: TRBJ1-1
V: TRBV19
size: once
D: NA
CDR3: CASSIDDGDNTEAFF
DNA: TGTGCCAGTAGTATAGATGACGGCGATAACACTGAAGCTTTCTTT

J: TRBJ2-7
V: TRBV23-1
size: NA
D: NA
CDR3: CASSQGGTSYEQYF
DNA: TGCGCCAGCAGTCAGGGGGGCACTTCCTACGAGCAGTACTTC

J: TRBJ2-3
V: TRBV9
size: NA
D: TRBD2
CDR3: CASSVEGASGDTQYF
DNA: TGTGCCAGCAGCGTAGAAGGTGCTAGCGGAGATACGCAGTATTTT

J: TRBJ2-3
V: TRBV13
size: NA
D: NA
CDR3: CASSLGGSGTDTQYF
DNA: TGTGCCAGCAGCTTAGGGGGGAGCGGCACAGATACGCAGTATTTT

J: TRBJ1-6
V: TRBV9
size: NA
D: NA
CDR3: CASSEDAGAPLHF
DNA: TGTGCCAGCAGCGAGGACGCCGGGGCACCCCTCCACTTT

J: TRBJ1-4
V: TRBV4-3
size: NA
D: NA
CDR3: CASSQGVSAVATNEKLFF
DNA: TGCGCCAGCAGCCAAGGAGTTTCAGCAGTTGCAACTAATGAAAAACTGTTTTTT

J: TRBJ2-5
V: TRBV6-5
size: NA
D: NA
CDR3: CASREQGKGETQYF
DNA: TGTGCCAGCAGGGAACAGGGAAAGGGAGAGACCCAGTACTTC

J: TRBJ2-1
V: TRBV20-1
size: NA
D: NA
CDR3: CSARSNEQFF
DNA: TGCAGTGCTAGAAGCAATGAGCAGTTCTTC

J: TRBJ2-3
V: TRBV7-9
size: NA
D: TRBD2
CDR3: CASSRSVGGSTDTQYF
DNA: TGTGCCAGCAGTAGGTCAGTGGGGGGGAGCACAGATACGCAGTATTTT

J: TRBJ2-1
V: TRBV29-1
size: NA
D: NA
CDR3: CSVVKGTRYNEQFF
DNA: TGCAGCGTTGTAAAAGGGACACGCTACAATGAGCAGTTCTTC

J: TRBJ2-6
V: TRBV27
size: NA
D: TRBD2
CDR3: CATAVIAGGFSGANVLTF
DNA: TGTGCCACCGCAGTTATAGCGGGGGGGTTCTCTGGGGCCAACGTCCTGACTTTC

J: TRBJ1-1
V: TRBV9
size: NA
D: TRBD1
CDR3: CASSVGQGGGRNTEAFF
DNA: TGTGCCAGCAGCGTAGGACAGGGGGGTGGTAGGAACACTGAAGCTTTCTTT

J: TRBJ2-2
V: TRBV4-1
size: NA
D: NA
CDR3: CASSQDRARGTGELFF
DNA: TGCGCCAGCAGCCAAGATAGGGCCAGGGGAACCGGGGAGCTGTTTTTT

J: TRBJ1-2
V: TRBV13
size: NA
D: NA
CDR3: CASSLGRGASYGYTF
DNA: TGTGCCAGCAGCTTAGGTCGGGGCGCGAGCTATGGCTACACCTTC